This T cell receptor (beta chain) is drawn from a study of T cell responses to AZD1222 COVID-19 vaccine. Whole-study findings and limits: Donors were mostly white British, more females; clonal diversity possibly underestimated. The number of AZD1222 recipients seropositive at baseline was only 5 to 7. Dominant at 160-218 and 743-854, vaccine-associated CD4 TCRs also spanned spike.

Points on this clone: As yet, its antigen is unknown.

Using immunoSEQ multiplex PCR, the repertoire was profiled, and TCRdb retains in-frame clones only, with some absent. The table has around 110,000 clones, 85% to 90% seen once. The CDR3 loop spans 17 amino acids. Deletions cut 3 bases from V and 0 bases from J, with 15 bases between. Germline V gene data show CDR1 as SGHRS and CDR2 as YFSETQ. The chain carries TRBV5-1 and TRBJ2-2, with D unclear. The receptor's source is an adult in good health. The sample was peripheral blood, taken on day 0 of AZD1222 vaccination. The CDR3 loop is CASSSRKDPSNTGELFF. The CDR3 DNA is TGCGCCAGCAGCTCACGGAAGGACCCCTCGAACACCGGGGAGCTGTTTTTT.